A selection of T cell receptor beta chains follows, all from one sample in a study of OX40 agonist ivuxolimab in advanced cancers. Clones were sequenced by immunoSEQ multiplex PCR, and TCRdb holds only the in-frame ones, with some missing. Of about 120,000 clones detected, about 94% appear once; the ten largest clones hold 0.15% to 0.17%. The input for sequencing was CD4+ or CD8+ T cells sorted from blood, taken in a trial of the OX40 agonist ivuxolimab. All receptors come from an adult with an advanced solid tumor such as melanoma, head and neck, liver or kidney cancer. Both conserved end residues are part of each CDR3. The D gene is left open where the match is weak. The size of a clone is reported for some rows only, either as once, few or many, or as a class for expanded clones.

clone size	J gene	V gene	D gene	CDR3 DNA	CDR3 protein
NA	TRBJ2-1	TRBV7-7	NA	TGTGCCAGCAGCTCGGACACTTACAATGAGCAGTTCTTC	CASSSDTYNEQFF
NA	TRBJ2-3	TRBV4-3	NA	TGCGCCAGCAGCCAAGATAGCGCTAGCGCCACAGATACGCAGTATTTT	CASSQDSASATDTQYF
NA	TRBJ1-1	TRBV9	TRBD1	TGTGCCAGCAGCCCGGGACAGGGCCTTGGGAACACTGAAGCTTTCTTT	CASSPGQGLGNTEAFF
NA	TRBJ2-4	TRBV25-1	TRBD1	TGTGCCAGCAGTGACAGTCAGGGGGTCCAAAACATTCAGTACTTC	CASSDSQGVQNIQYF
once	TRBJ2-7	TRBV5-1	NA	TGCGCCAGCAGCTTGGGGGGGCCGGGACGCCCGGGGGAGCAGTACTTC	CASSLGGPGRPGEQYF
NA	TRBJ1-3	TRBV19	TRBD1	TGTGCCAGTAGTATCTGGACAGGGGTCTCTGGAAACACCATATATTTT	CASSIWTGVSGNTIYF
NA	TRBJ2-5	TRBV7-9	NA	TGTGCCAGCAGCTTAGGAAAACGGTTCGGGGAGACCCAGTACTTC	CASSLGKRFGETQYF
NA	TRBJ2-5	TRBV5-1	NA	TGCGCCAGCAGCTTCCGATCCCTAGGCGGTGCCCAAGAGACCCAGTACTTC	CASSFRSLGGAQETQYF
NA	TRBJ2-5	TRBV5-1	NA	TGCGCCAGCAGCTCAATACAGGGAGGAGGAGAGACCCAGTACTTC	CASSSIQGGGETQYF
NA	TRBJ1-6	TRBV10-2	NA	TGCGCCAGCAAAGTGGGAGGGAATTCACCCCTCCACTTT	CASKVGGNSPLHF
NA	TRBJ2-4	TRBV18	TRBD2	TGTGCCAGCTCCCCGGGACTAGCGGGAGACAAAAACATTCAGTACTTC	CASSPGLAGDKNIQYF
NA	TRBJ1-2	TRBV19	TRBD1	TGTGCCAGTACCTCGGACAGGGGGCTTGGCTACACCTTC	CASTSDRGLGYTF
NA	TRBJ1-5	TRBV7-6	NA	TGTGCCAGCAGCTTGGATCCCGTAAATCAGCCCCAGCATTTT	CASSLDPVNQPQHF
NA	TRBJ2-7	TRBV5-6	NA	TGTGCCAGCAGCTTGGCTTACGAGCAGTACTTC	CASSLAYEQYF
NA	TRBJ2-1	TRBV4-3	NA	TGCGCCAGCAGCCAAGTCGGGATAGCGAGGGCATACAATGAGCAGTTCTTC	CASSQVGIARAYNEQFF
once	TRBJ2-2	TRBV7-3	NA	TGTGCCAGCAGCTTAGAAGGAACCGGGGAGCTGTTTTTT	CASSLEGTGELFF
NA	TRBJ2-2	TRBV7-2	NA	TGTGCCAGCAGCCCCGGATGGACCGGGGAGCTGTTTTTT	CASSPGWTGELFF
NA	TRBJ1-2	TRBV28	NA	TGTGCCAGCAGTTTACAAGGTCCGACTAACTATGGCTACACCTTC	CASSLQGPTNYGYTF
once	TRBJ1-1	TRBV5-4	NA	TGTGCCAGCAGCCCACCTCCCCCCGTGGCGAACACTGAAGCTTTCTTT	CASSPPPPVANTEAFF
NA	TRBJ1-3	TRBV5-5	NA	TGTGCCAGCAGCTTGGTTTTGCAGGCTTCCTCTGGAAACACCATATATTTT	CASSLVLQASSGNTIYF
NA	TRBJ2-1	TRBV18	NA	TGTGCCAGCTCGGCCGGGACTCAAAGCGATGAGCAGTTCTTC	CASSAGTQSDEQFF
NA	TRBJ1-5	TRBV7-9	TRBD1	TGTGCCAGCAGCCTAACAGGGGGAGAAACTCAGCCCCAGCATTTT	CASSLTGGETQPQHF
NA	TRBJ2-5	TRBV18	NA	TGTGCCAGCTCACAGTGGATTCAAGAGACCCAGTACTTC	CASSQWIQETQYF
NA	TRBJ1-1	TRBV6-1	TRBD1	TGTGCCAGCGACAGGGCACTGAACACTGAAGCTTTCTTT	CASDRALNTEAFF
NA	TRBJ2-7	TRBV19	NA	TGTGCCAGTAGTATCGGTAGGTTGGGCGAGCAGTACTTC	CASSIGRLGEQYF
NA	TRBJ2-5	TRBV28	NA	TGTGCCAGCAGTTTGGGAGGTTGGGAGACCCAGTACTTC	CASSLGGWETQYF